These 27 T cell receptor beta chains were all obtained from the same sample, sequenced in a study of shared clonotypes between healthy human individuals (TCRdb year 2020). Libraries were made using the immunoSEQ multiplex PCR assay. Sourced from immuneACCESS, this table was stored by TCRdb with only in-frame sequences that have V and J called. A share of the clones is absent; for the studies checked, an unresolved V gene accounts for under half, and the remainder has no known explanation. The sample table lists about 1,500,000 clones, 96% of them with a count of one. Together, the top ten hold over 1% of the sample. The sequenced sample consisted of naive CD4+ T cells sorted from blood. Explained via the paper, the cell subset or site label denotes: CD45RA+ positively selected. These receptors were collected from a man aged 25-45 years in good health.

The sample holds one count of this clone. This chain connects TRBV18 to TRBJ2-3, with 15 positions matching TRBD2. This CDR3 contains 18 residues. The germline gives CDR1 KGHSH, CDR2 LQKENI. V lost 6 bases to trimming and J lost 4 bases; unmatched junction nucleotides: 11. The CDR3 sequence: CASSLLGLAGGPADTQYF. The CDR3 region has the DNA TGTGCCAGCTCCTTACTTGGACTAGCGGGAGGGCCGGCAGATACGCAGTATTTT. The full variable domain, with the rest looked up from reference TRBV18 and TRBJ2-3, is NAGVMQNPRHLVRRRGQEARLRCSPMKGHSHVYWYRQLPEEGLKFMVYLQKENIIDESGMPKERFSAEFPKEGPSILRIQQVVRGDSAAYFCASSLLGLAGGPADTQYFGPGTRLTVL.

Notes on this clone: The identical CDR3 is also encoded by other nucleotide sequences in the sample. The chain joins TRBV18 to TRBJ2-1, with a weak D call TRBD2 (5 bases). Germline V CDR1 and CDR2: KGHSH, LQKENI. CDR3 size: 12 residues. The V gene lost 0 bases and the J gene lost 9 bases, with 6 bases spanning the gap. CDR3 sequence reads: CASSPPGSEQFF. For the CDR3, the DNA is TGTGCCAGCTCACCACCAGGGAGTGAGCAGTTCTTC.

J is TRBJ2-1 and V is TRBV6-1, with 8 positions matching TRBD2. Germline loops: CDR1 MNHNS, CDR2 SASEGT. The CDR3 length is 16 residues. V shed 3 bases and J 0 bases; nucleotides not matched to a gene: 4. CDR3 residues: CASSEQLAASYNEQFF. The CDR3 DNA is TGTGCCAGCAGTGAGCAACTAGCGGCCTCCTACAATGAGCAGTTCTTC.

This clone was seen a single time. In DNA form, the CDR3 reads TGTGCCAGCAGCTGGGCGGATAGCAATCAGCCCCAGCATTTT. Translated, it gives CASSWADSNQPQHF. The rearrangement joins TRBV7-9 to TRBJ1-5; D gene uncertain. V was cut by 4 bases and J by 0 bases, with 7 bases left in between. This CDR3 contains 14 residues. The V gene's germline CDR1 is SEHNR and CDR2 FQNEAQ (reference sequence).

As to this clone: At the DNA level, this CDR3 is encoded by other sequences in the same sample as well. The rearrangement links TRBV7-9 to TRBJ2-1; 7 bases map to TRBD2. Per the germline V gene, CDR1 is SEHNR and CDR2 is FQNEAQ (reference sequence). The CDR3 has 13 amino acids. V lost 0 bases, J lost 9 bases, and 2 bases stayed unmatched. CDR3 sequence (DNA): TGTGCCAGCAGCTTAGCGGGGGGGAGTGAGCAGTTCTTC. This gives the protein CASSLAGGSEQFF.

This rearrangement joins TRBV5-1 to TRBJ2-3, with a weak D call TRBD1 (6 bases). Germline CDR1 reads SGHRS; CDR2 reads YFSETQ. The length of the CDR3 is 14 residues. Trimming shortened V by 7 bases and J by 1 base, and 13 bases separated the two germline ends. The CDR3 protein is CASATGMGTDTQYF. The CDR3 DNA reads TGCGCCAGCGCCACAGGGATGGGCACAGATACGCAGTATTTT. The whole variable domain, filled in from reference TRBV5-1 and TRBJ2-3, reads KAGVTQTPRYLIKTRGQQVTLSCSPISGHRSVSWYQQTPGQGLQFLFEYFSETQRNKGNFPGRFSGRQFSNSRSEMNVSTLELGDSALYLCASATGMGTDTQYFGPGTRLTVL.

This clone was counted a single time. V gene TRBV14 combines with J gene TRBJ1-1; D call uncertain. The CDR3 loop spans 17 amino acids. Between the trimmed V and J ends, which lost 0 bases and 1 base, there was a span of 15 bases. Germline values: CDR1 SGHDN, CDR2 FVKESK. The CDR3 DNA reads as TGTGCCAGCAGCCAAGATCTTACGAATCACGGGAACACTGAAGCTTTCTTT. It codes for CASSQDLTNHGNTEAFF.

This clone was detected a few times. The rearrangement links TRBV5-1 to TRBJ2-7, with a weak D call TRBD1 (6 bases). Germline V gene data show CDR1 as SGHRS and CDR2 as YFSETQ. The V gene lost 2 bases and the J gene lost 2 bases, with 8 bases spanning the gap. CDR3 length equals 13 residues. The CDR3 nucleotides are TGCGCCAGCAGCTTTGGACAGCCCTACGAGCAGTACTTC. Translated: CASSFGQPYEQYF.

The chain carries TRBV5-1 and TRBJ1-4; possible D gene TRBD1, 5 bases. The V gene's germline CDR1 is SGHRS and CDR2 YFSETQ. This CDR3 is 15 amino acids long. V was pared by 0 bases and J by 4 bases, with 10 bases between. This chain's CDR3 is CASSLVSGLNEKLFF. CDR3 nucleotide sequence: TGCGCCAGCAGCTTGGTATCGGGGCTTAATGAAAAACTGTTTTTT.

The chain combines TRBV9 with TRBJ1-3; no clear D. The CDR3 length is 17 residues. V lost 0 bases and J lost 0, with 13 bases in between. Germline-derived CDR1 and CDR2 are SGDLS and YYNGEE. CDR3 bases: TGTGCCAGCAGCGTAGGTCAGGCCCCTCTCTCTGGAAACACCATATATTTT. This translates into CASSVGQAPLSGNTIYF.

This sequence joins TRBV9 and TRBJ1-3; no reliable D call. The germline V and J ends were trimmed by 2 bases and 4 bases, with 10 bases remaining between them. In germline, CDR1 is SGDLS, CDR2 YYNGEE. The CDR3 consists of 14 residues. CDR3 sequence: CASSVSGYGNTIYF. The CDR3 nucleotides are TGTGCCAGCAGCGTGTCGGGGTACGGAAACACCATATATTTT.

J is TRBJ1-1 and V is TRBV5-1; no firm D call. Trimming pared 1 base from V and 2 bases from J, leaving 9 bases between. Germline CDR1 reads SGHRS; CDR2 reads YFSETQ. The CDR3 extends over 14 amino acids. The CDR3 nucleotides read TGCGCCAGCAGCTTGATTGGGGATAACACTGAAGCTTTCTTT. This gives the protein CASSLIGDNTEAFF.

This clone was picked up one time. The V call is TRBV15, the J call TRBJ2-2; TRBD2 might be the D (6 bases). Trimming pared 7 bases from V and 8 bases from J, leaving 26 bases between. Germline CDR1 LNHNV, CDR2 YYDKDF (reference sequence). The CDR3 loop spans 17 amino acids. The CDR3 is CATTGTGLASVVGELFF. The CDR3 nucleotides read TGTGCCACCACAGGGACCGGTTTGGCTAGCGTCGTTGGGGAGCTGTTTTTT.

The V gene is TRBV28, the J gene TRBJ2-7; 8 positions match TRBD2. Losses at the gene ends were 11 bases for V and 2 bases for J; bases not matched to a gene: 8. This CDR3 has 13 residues. Germline CDR1 and CDR2: MDHEN and SYDVKM. The CDR3 loop is CALGGGPPYEQYF. The CDR3 nucleotides are TGTGCCTTGGGCGGGGGGCCTCCCTACGAGCAGTACTTC.

The chain uses TRBV5-1 and TRBJ2-7; D possibly uses TRBD1 or TRBD2 (5 bases each). The germline CDR1 and CDR2 sequences are SGHRS and YFSETQ. The CDR3 totals 15 residues. The V end lost 0 bases, the J end lost 4 bases, and 14 bases lay between the germline ends. The CDR3 protein is CASSLGAGKGYEQYF. The CDR3 coding sequence is TGCGCCAGCAGCTTGGGGGCCGGGAAGGGGTACGAGCAGTACTTC.

V and J are TRBV5-1 and TRBJ1-1, with no clear D. Deletions cut 0 bases from V and 1 base from J, with 10 bases between. Germline CDR1 and CDR2: SGHRS and YFSETQ. The CDR3 length is 15 residues. The CDR3 sequence is CASSLAPAGNTEAFF. DNA for the CDR3: TGCGCCAGCAGCTTGGCACCTGCCGGGAACACTGAAGCTTTCTTT.

The chain has TRBV29-1 and TRBJ2-1; a possible D gene is TRBD1 (5 bases). Germline V gene sequence: CDR1 SQVTM, CDR2 ANQGSEA. The CDR3 extends over 12 amino acids. V shed 4 bases and J shed 7 bases, with 11 bases lying between them. The CDR3 reads CSVADRWNEQFF. The CDR3, as DNA: TGCAGCGTTGCCGACAGATGGAATGAGCAGTTCTTC.

The chain couples TRBV25-1 to TRBJ2-7, with D perhaps TRBD2 (6 bases). CDR3 length equals 14 residues. Between the trimmed V and J ends, which lost 6 bases and 0 bases, there was a span of 12 bases. CDR1 and CDR2 from the germline V gene are MGHDK and SYGVNS. The CDR3 protein is CASRDTGSSYEQYF. The CDR3 region has the DNA TGTGCCAGCAGGGACACCGGGAGCTCCTACGAGCAGTACTTC.

V usage is TRBV10-3 and J usage is TRBJ2-1, with unresolved D. Germline lookup yields CDR1 ENHRY and CDR2 SYGVKD. CDR3 size: 12 residues. V was cut by 3 bases and J by 6 bases, with 6 bases left in between. The CDR3 here is CAISEYGNEQFF. In DNA, the CDR3 is TGTGCCATCAGTGAATATGGCAATGAGCAGTTCTTC.

This chain joins TRBV7-2 and TRBJ2-5, with 9 bases identical to TRBD2. With V trimmed by 3 bases and J by 5 bases, 7 bases remained unmatched. The germline gives CDR1 SGHTA, CDR2 FQGNSA. This CDR3 has 15 residues. CDR3 residues: CASSFVAGEWETQYF. The DNA of the CDR3 is TGTGCCAGCAGCTTCGTAGCGGGAGAATGGGAGACCCAGTACTTC.

The J gene is TRBJ1-2, the V gene TRBV10-3, with 8 positions matching TRBD1. Germline lookup yields CDR1 ENHRY and CDR2 SYGVKD. Trimming took 0 bases from V and 8 from J; bases not matched to a gene: 8. The CDR3 is made up of 15 amino acids. The CDR3 region has the DNA TGTGCCATCAGTGAGTCCTGGGGGACAGGAGGAGGCTACACCTTC. Its protein is CAISESWGTGGGYTF.

The chain is built from TRBV5-1 and TRBJ2-5, with D possibly matching TRBD2 (5 bases). Germline-derived CDR1 and CDR2 are SGHRS and YFSETQ. CDR3 length equals 15 residues. The V and J ends lost 4 bases and 3 bases respectively, with 16 bases between them. CDR3 sequence (DNA): TGCGCCAGCAGCCGAACGGCTCGGCGGGAAGAGACCCAGTACTTC. It yields the protein CASSRTARREETQYF.

This clone appeared a few times. The chain recombines TRBV5-4 with TRBJ1-1; tentatively, D is TRBD1 (5 bases). Germline V gene lookup returns CDR1 SGHNT and CDR2 YYREEE (reference sequence). Trimming took 3 bases from V and 6 from J, leaving 12 bases between them. The CDR3 covers 13 residues. In DNA, the CDR3 is TGTGCCAGCAGCTCCGGACACCTTCCTGAAGCTTTCTTT. It codes for CASSSGHLPEAFF.

The chain uses TRBV6-6 and TRBJ2-2; D is perhaps TRBD2 (5 bases). Germline assignment: CDR1 MNHNY and CDR2 SVGAGI (reference sequence). The CDR3 contains 14 residues. With 6 bases removed from V and 6 bases from J, the gap between germline ends came to 14 bases. The CDR3 is CASSLHGRAGELFF. DNA for the CDR3: TGTGCCAGCAGCCTTCACGGGCGGGCCGGGGAGCTGTTTTTT.

The chain links TRBV6-5 to TRBJ2-2; D remains unclear. The CDR3 runs to 13 residues. Trimming took off 2 bases at V and 4 bases at J, with 5 bases between the two ends. Germline lookup yields CDR1 MNHEY and CDR2 SVGAGI. The CDR3 spells CASSYLLTGELFF. The CDR3 DNA follows: TGTGCCAGCAGTTACCTCCTCACCGGGGAGCTGTTTTTT.

V gene TRBV19 combines with J gene TRBJ2-1; TRBD2 matches 8 bases. The CDR3 contains 19 residues. Germline V gene data show CDR1 as LNHDA and CDR2 as SQIVND (reference sequence). The V and J ends lost 5 bases and 9 bases, in that order; junction bases with no gene match: 24. The CDR3, as DNA: TGTGCCAGTAGTCCCAGGGGACGTTGGCTAGCGGGCCCCTCGAGTGAGCAGTTCTTC. This codes for CASSPRGRWLAGPSSEQFF.

V and J are TRBV18 and TRBJ2-1; D is unresolved. This CDR3 contains 15 residues. Germline V CDR1 and CDR2: KGHSH, LQKENI. Trimming shortened V by 3 bases and J by 1 base, and 10 bases separated the two germline ends. The CDR3 bases are TGTGCCAGCTCACCTTCAGGACCTTCCTACAATGAGCAGTTCTTC. Its protein is CASSPSGPSYNEQFF.